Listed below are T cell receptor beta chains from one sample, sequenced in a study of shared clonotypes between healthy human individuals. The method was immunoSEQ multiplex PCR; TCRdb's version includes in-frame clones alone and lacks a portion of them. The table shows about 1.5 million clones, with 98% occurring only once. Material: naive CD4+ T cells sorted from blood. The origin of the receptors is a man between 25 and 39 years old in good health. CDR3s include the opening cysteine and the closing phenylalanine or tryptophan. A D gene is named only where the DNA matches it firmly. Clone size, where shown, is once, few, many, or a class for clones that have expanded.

CASRISGEDNEQFF | TGTGCCAGCAGAATTTCCGGGGAAGACAATGAGCAGTTCTTC | TRBJ2-1 | once | . | TRBV27
CATSGLTSGASYNEQFF | TGTGCCACCAGCGGATTAACTAGCGGAGCATCCTACAATGAGCAGTTCTTC | TRBJ2-1 | . | TRBD2 | TRBV15
CASTRRADYGYTF | TGTGCCAGCACCCGCAGGGCGGACTATGGCTACACCTTC | TRBJ1-2 | . | . | TRBV6-5
CASSRNDLGGSTDTQYF | TGTGCCAGCTCACGGAACGACCTCGGCGGTAGCACAGATACGCAGTATTTT | TRBJ2-3 | . | . | TRBV18
CASSYSRTSVDTQYF | TGTGCCAGCAGTTACTCCCGGACTAGTGTGGATACGCAGTATTTT | TRBJ2-3 | once | TRBD2 | TRBV6-6
CASSRMMATYEQYF | TGTGCCAGCAGCCGCATGATGGCGACCTACGAGCAGTACTTC | TRBJ2-7 | . | . | TRBV11-2
CASSGLVYEQYF | TGCGCCAGCAGTGGACTAGTCTACGAGCAGTACTTC | TRBJ2-7 | . | . | TRBV10-2
CASSAGSGGDTQYF | TGTGCCAGCAGCGCCGGGTCGGGAGGGGATACGCAGTATTTT | TRBJ2-3 | once | TRBD2 | TRBV9
CASSRLITRGTNTGELFF | TGTGCCAGCAGCCGTCTAATCACGCGGGGTACGAACACCGGGGAGCTGTTTTTT | TRBJ2-2 | . | . | TRBV7-2
CAISDRGGTEAFF | TGTGCCATCAGTGACAGGGGCGGCACTGAAGCTTTCTTT | TRBJ1-1 | . | . | TRBV10-3
CASSPGPVRGSNQPQHF | TGTGCCAGCAGCCCCGGACCCGTACGTGGCAGCAATCAGCCCCAGCATTTT | TRBJ1-5 | . | . | TRBV7-8
CATSGTGVYEQYF | TGTGCCACCTCCGGGACAGGGGTCTACGAGCAGTACTTC | TRBJ2-7 | few | TRBD1 | TRBV2
CASSMGGRETQYF | TGTGCCAGTAGTATGGGGGGGAGGGAGACCCAGTACTTC | TRBJ2-5 | . | TRBD2 | TRBV19
CASSLVPSAGGSDTQYF | TGCGCCAGCAGCTTGGTTCCGTCGGCGGGAGGTTCTGATACGCAGTATTTT | TRBJ2-3 | . | TRBD2 | TRBV5-1
CASNDDTGTQYF | TGTGCCAGCAATGACGATACCGGGACCCAGTACTTC | TRBJ2-5 | . | . | TRBV28
CASSRLAGEDTQYF | TGTGCCAGCAGTCGACTAGCGGGAGAGGATACGCAGTATTTT | TRBJ2-3 | . | TRBD2 | TRBV7-9
CASSPRGSVTDTQYF | TGTGCCAGCAGCCCGAGAGGTTCCGTGACAGATACGCAGTATTTT | TRBJ2-3 | . | . | TRBV7-9
CAIRRLEDNEQFF | TGTGCCATCAGGAGACTAGAGGACAATGAGCAGTTCTTC | TRBJ2-1 | . | . | TRBV10-3
CASSLMGVPDRVLTDTQYF | TGTGCCAGCAGCTTAATGGGAGTCCCGGACAGGGTTCTCACAGATACGCAGTATTTT | TRBJ2-3 | . | TRBD1 | TRBV11-2
CASSLISTGAEAFF | TGTGCCAGCAGTTTAATCTCAACAGGGGCGGAAGCTTTCTTT | TRBJ1-1 | once | TRBD1 | TRBV28
CASSLDLGGRAGDTQYF | TGCGCCAGCAGCTTGGACTTGGGCGGGAGGGCCGGAGATACGCAGTATTTT | TRBJ2-3 | . | TRBD2 | TRBV5-1
CASSLGGDTTEAFF | TGTGCCAGCAGCTTGGGAGGGGATACCACTGAAGCTTTCTTT | TRBJ1-1 | once | . | TRBV11-2
CAWSIAGGAPSTQYF | TGTGCCTGGAGTATAGCGGGAGGCGCTCCCTCTACGCAGTATTTT | TRBJ2-3 | . | TRBD2 | TRBV30
CASSVNNGSPYEQYF | TGTGCCAGCAGTGTTAATAACGGTTCCCCCTACGAGCAGTACTTC | TRBJ2-7 | once | . | TRBV2
CSATRQQYF | TGCAGTGCTACCCGACAGCAGTACTTC | TRBJ2-5 | . | . | TRBV20-1
CASSLGRDRGTDTQYF | TGTGCCAGCAGCTTAGGGCGGGACAGGGGTACCGATACGCAGTATTTT | TRBJ2-3 | . | TRBD1 | TRBV11-2
CASSRDRPNYEQYF | TGTGCCAGCAGCCGGGACAGGCCAAACTACGAGCAGTACTTC | TRBJ2-7 | . | TRBD1 | TRBV6-5
CASSLGVGGGAETQYF | TGCGCCAGCAGCCTTGGCGTGGGGGGAGGGGCGGAGACCCAGTACTTC | TRBJ2-5 | . | TRBD2 | TRBV4-1
CASSPGHLNTGELFF | TGTGCCAGCAGCCCGGGACACCTGAACACCGGGGAGCTGTTTTTT | TRBJ2-2 | . | . | TRBV9
CAWKQGLSSGNTIYF | TGTGCCTGGAAACAGGGACTTAGCTCTGGAAACACCATATATTTT | TRBJ1-3 | . | . | TRBV30
CAWSVLPGLAGVRHEQFF | TGTGCCTGGAGTGTACTTCCGGGACTAGCGGGAGTTCGCCATGAGCAGTTCTTC | TRBJ2-1 | . | TRBD2 | TRBV30
CASSLARGVNSNQPQHF | TGTGCCAGCAGCTTAGCCAGGGGAGTAAATAGCAATCAGCCCCAGCATTTT | TRBJ1-5 | . | . | TRBV7-8
CASSSGALPFYEQYF | TGTGCCAGCAGTTCGGGAGCCCTCCCCTTCTACGAGCAGTACTTC | TRBJ2-7 | . | . | TRBV28
CSVVGDRNTGELFF | TGCAGCGTTGTGGGGGACAGGAACACCGGGGAGCTGTTTTTT | TRBJ2-2 | . | TRBD1 | TRBV29-1
CASSILAGGLGEQFF | TGTGCCAGTAGTATACTAGCGGGAGGGTTAGGTGAGCAGTTCTTC | TRBJ2-1 | . | TRBD2 | TRBV19
CASSQSGSGANVLTF | TGCGCCAGCAGTCAATCTGGCTCTGGGGCCAACGTCCTGACTTTC | TRBJ2-6 | . | . | TRBV23-1
CASSPRGRDTQYF | TGTGCCAGCTCCCCTAGAGGAAGAGATACGCAGTATTTT | TRBJ2-3 | once | . | TRBV18
CASSVGPAGFQGYEQYF | TGTGCCAGCAGCGTAGGACCCGCGGGATTTCAGGGTTACGAGCAGTACTTC | TRBJ2-7 | . | . | TRBV9
CASSLGPGGFFYF | TGTGCCAGCAGCTTGGGGCCAGGGGGGTTTTTCTACTTC | TRBJ2-5 | . | . | TRBV5-4